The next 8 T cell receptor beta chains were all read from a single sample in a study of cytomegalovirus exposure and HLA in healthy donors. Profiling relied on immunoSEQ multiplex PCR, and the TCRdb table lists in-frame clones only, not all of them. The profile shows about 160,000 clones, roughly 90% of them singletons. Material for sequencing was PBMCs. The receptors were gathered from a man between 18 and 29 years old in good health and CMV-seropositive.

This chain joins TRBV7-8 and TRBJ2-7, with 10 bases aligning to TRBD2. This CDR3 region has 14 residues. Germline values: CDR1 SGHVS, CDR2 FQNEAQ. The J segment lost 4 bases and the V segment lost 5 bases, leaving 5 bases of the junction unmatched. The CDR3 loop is CASSSLAGEYEQYF. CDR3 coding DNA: TGTGCCAGCAGCAGCCTAGCGGGAGAATACGAGCAGTACTTC.

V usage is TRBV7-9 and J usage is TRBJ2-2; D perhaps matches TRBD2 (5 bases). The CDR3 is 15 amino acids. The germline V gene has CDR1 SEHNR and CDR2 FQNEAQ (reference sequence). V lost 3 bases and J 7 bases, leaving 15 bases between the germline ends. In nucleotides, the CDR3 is TGTGCCAGCAGCTTCTTCAGGACTTCAGGCGGGGAGCTGTTTTTT. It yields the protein CASSFFRTSGGELFF.

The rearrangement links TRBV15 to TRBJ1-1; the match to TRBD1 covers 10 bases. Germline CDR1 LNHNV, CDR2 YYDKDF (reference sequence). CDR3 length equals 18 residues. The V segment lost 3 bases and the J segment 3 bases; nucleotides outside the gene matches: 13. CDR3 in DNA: TGTGCCACCAGCAGCTACGGGACAGGGGCTTTTGGCGACACTGAAGCTTTCTTT. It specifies CATSSYGTGAFGDTEAFF.

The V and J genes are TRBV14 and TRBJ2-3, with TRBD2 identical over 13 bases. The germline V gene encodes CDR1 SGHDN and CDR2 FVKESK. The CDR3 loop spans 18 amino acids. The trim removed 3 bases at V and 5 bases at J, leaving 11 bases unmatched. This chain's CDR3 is CASSHRPGTSGMVDTQYF. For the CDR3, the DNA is TGTGCCAGCAGCCATCGTCCCGGGACTAGCGGGATGGTAGATACGCAGTATTTT.

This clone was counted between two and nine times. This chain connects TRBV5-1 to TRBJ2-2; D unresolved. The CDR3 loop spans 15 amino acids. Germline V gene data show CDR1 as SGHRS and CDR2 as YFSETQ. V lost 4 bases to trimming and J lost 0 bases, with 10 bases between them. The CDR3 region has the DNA TGCGCCAGCAGCCTGGACGGTTCGAACACCGGGGAGCTGTTTTTT. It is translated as CASSLDGSNTGELFF. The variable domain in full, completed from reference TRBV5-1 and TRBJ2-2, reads KAGVTQTPRYLIKTRGQQVTLSCSPISGHRSVSWYQQTPGQGLQFLFEYFSETQRNKGNFPGRFSGRQFSNSRSEMNVSTLELGDSALYLCASSLDGSNTGELFFGEGSRLTVL.

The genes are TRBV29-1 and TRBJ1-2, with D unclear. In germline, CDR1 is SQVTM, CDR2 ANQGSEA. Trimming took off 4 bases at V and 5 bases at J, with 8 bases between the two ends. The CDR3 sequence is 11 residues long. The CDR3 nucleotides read TGCAGCGTTGGCGGCGTTTATGGCTACACCTTC. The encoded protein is CSVGGVYGYTF.

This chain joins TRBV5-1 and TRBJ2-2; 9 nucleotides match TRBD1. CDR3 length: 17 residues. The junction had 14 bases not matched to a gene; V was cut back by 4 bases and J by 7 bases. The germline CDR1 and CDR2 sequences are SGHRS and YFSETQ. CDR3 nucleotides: TGCGCCAGCAGCCTTAGGGACAGGGAACCCTTTTACGGGGAGCTGTTTTTT. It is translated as CASSLRDREPFYGELFF.

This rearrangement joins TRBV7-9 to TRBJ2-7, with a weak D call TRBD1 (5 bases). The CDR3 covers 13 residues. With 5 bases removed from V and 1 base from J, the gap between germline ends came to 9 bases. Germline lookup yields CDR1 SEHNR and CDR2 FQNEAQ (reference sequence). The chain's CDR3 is CASSRQGSYEQYF. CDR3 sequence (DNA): TGTGCCAGCAGCCGTCAGGGATCCTACGAGCAGTACTTC. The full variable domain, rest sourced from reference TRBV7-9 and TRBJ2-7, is DTGVSQNPRHKITKRGQNVTFRCDPISEHNRLYWYRQTLGQGPEFLTYFQNEAQLEKSRLLSDRFSAERPKGSFSTLEIQRTEQGDSAMYLCASSRQGSYEQYFGPGTRLTVT.